Listed below are T cell receptor beta chains from one sample, sequenced in a study of T cells in tumors after PD-1 blockade. The method was immunoSEQ multiplex PCR; TCRdb's version includes in-frame clones alone and lacks a portion of them. The sample holds approximately 59,000 clones; about 82% are singletons and the top ten take around 15%. Sequenced material: PBMCs, taken before anti-PD-1 treatment. These receptors all stem from a human donor with basal cell carcinoma. Each CDR3 is given with its conserved first and last residue. The D gene is left open where the match is weak. Clone size is shown for a subset of rows, as once, few, many or a class of expanded clone.

length,size,J,D,V,CDR3,DNA
17,.,TRBJ1-6,.,TRBV30,CAWSVVRGPNYNSPLHF,TGTGCCTGGAGTGTAGTGAGGGGTCCAAACTATAATTCACCCCTCCACTTT
13,once,TRBJ2-7,.,TRBV19,CASSKGQTYEQYF,TGTGCCAGTAGTAAGGGGCAGACATACGAGCAGTACTTC
17,.,TRBJ1-1,TRBD1,TRBV7-9,CASSSTFPGQGDTEAFF,TGTGCCAGCAGTTCCACCTTTCCGGGACAGGGGGACACTGAAGCTTTCTTT
15,.,TRBJ2-1,.,TRBV7-8,CASSLMTDPNNEQFF,TGTGCCAGCAGCTTGATGACGGATCCTAACAATGAGCAGTTCTTC
16,.,TRBJ2-1,.,TRBV7-8,CASSLGRFQGSSEQFF,TGTGCCAGCAGCTTAGGACGTTTCCAGGGGAGCAGTGAGCAGTTCTTC
14,.,TRBJ1-1,.,TRBV2,CASSEFPENTEAFF,TGTGCCAGCAGTGAATTCCCAGAAAACACTGAAGCTTTCTTT
12,.,TRBJ2-6,.,TRBV12-3/TRBV12-4,CASGFGANVLTF,TGTGCCAGCGGGTTTGGGGCCAACGTCCTGACTTTC
14,.,TRBJ1-5,.,TRBV5-6,CASSLGTYNQPQHF,TGTGCCAGCAGCCTCGGGACGTATAATCAGCCCCAGCATTTT
16,once,TRBJ1-1,.,TRBV9,CASSTRAPMGDTEAFF,TGTGCCAGCAGCACGCGGGCCCCAATGGGTGACACTGAAGCTTTCTTT
12,.,TRBJ1-3,.,TRBV13,CASSFRGNTIYF,TGTGCCAGCAGCTTCAGAGGAAACACCATATATTTT
15,.,TRBJ2-7,TRBD1,TRBV2,CASSESGTGGLEQYF,TGTGCCAGCAGTGAATCCGGGACAGGGGGCCTCGAGCAGTACTTC
15,.,TRBJ2-1,TRBD2,TRBV9,CASSPRLAGLNEQFF,TGTGCCAGCAGCCCTCGACTAGCGGGCCTCAATGAGCAGTTCTTC
14,.,TRBJ1-3,.,TRBV30,CAWSVAGLGNTIYF,TGTGCCTGGAGTGTAGCAGGGCTCGGAAACACCATATATTTT
15,once,TRBJ2-2,TRBD2,TRBV4-1,CASSQGLGEGGELFF,TGCGCCAGCAGCCAAGGGTTAGGGGAGGGCGGGGAGCTGTTTTTT
12,.,TRBJ2-7,TRBD1,TRBV19,CASADRVEEQYF,TGTGCCAGCGCGGACAGGGTGGAAGAGCAGTACTTC
14,.,TRBJ1-1,.,TRBV3-1/TRBV3-2,CASSFQGSRTEAFF,TGTGCCAGCAGCTTCCAGGGAAGTCGAACTGAAGCTTTCTTT
12,.,TRBJ1-5,.,TRBV2,CASSVFNQPQHF,TGTGCCAGCAGTGTGTTCAATCAGCCCCAGCATTTT
15,.,TRBJ1-2,.,TRBV5-5,CASSWDYGQGGGYTF,TGTGCCAGCAGCTGGGACTATGGGCAGGGTGGTGGCTACACCTTC
11,few,TRBJ1-1,.,TRBV20-1,CSAQVTAEAFF,TGCAGTGCCCAGGTTACGGCCGAAGCTTTCTTT
14,.,TRBJ2-1,.,TRBV15,CATASGDSYNEQFF,TGTGCCACCGCATCGGGGGACTCCTACAATGAGCAGTTCTTC
14,.,TRBJ2-7,TRBD1,TRBV5-6,CASSFWDRYYEQYF,TGTGCCAGCAGCTTCTGGGACAGATACTACGAGCAGTACTTC
16,.,TRBJ1-2,.,TRBV19,CASSIDWSRSFRGYTF,TGTGCCAGTAGTATAGACTGGAGCAGGTCTTTTCGGGGCTACACCTTC
16,.,TRBJ2-5,.,TRBV7-2,CASPPVLGGIQETQYF,TGTGCCAGCCCTCCAGTCTTAGGGGGGATCCAAGAGACCCAGTACTTC
14,.,TRBJ2-5,TRBD1,TRBV5-4,CASSLYDRAQTQYF,TGTGCCAGCAGCTTGTATGACAGGGCACAGACCCAGTACTTC
11,.,TRBJ2-7,.,TRBV30,CAWATGYEQYF,TGTGCCTGGGCGACTGGGTACGAGCAGTACTTC
16,.,TRBJ1-5,.,TRBV5-6,CASSSTSGNSNQPQHF,TGTGCCAGCAGCTCGACGTCGGGGAATAGCAATCAGCCCCAGCATTTT
13,.,TRBJ2-7,.,TRBV5-6,CASSPADGYEQYF,TGTGCCAGCAGCCCGGCAGACGGATACGAGCAGTACTTC
15,.,TRBJ2-7,TRBD2,TRBV10-3,CAISDSGGPSYEQYF,TGTGCCATCAGTGATAGCGGGGGGCCTTCCTACGAGCAGTACTTC
10,.,TRBJ1-2,.,TRBV30,CAWRRGGYTF,TGTGCCTGGAGAAGGGGTGGCTACACCTTC
13,few,TRBJ1-5,.,TRBV7-2,CASSLGTHQPQHF,TGTGCCAGCAGCCTCGGGACGCATCAGCCCCAGCATTTT
14,.,TRBJ1-2,TRBD1,TRBV5-1,CASSLGQGAHGYTF,TGCGCCAGCAGCTTGGGACAGGGGGCGCATGGCTACACCTTC
15,.,TRBJ1-1,.,TRBV11-3,CASSLETALNTEAFF,TGTGCCAGCAGCTTAGAAACAGCCCTGAACACTGAAGCTTTCTTT
15,few,TRBJ1-3,TRBD1,TRBV30,CAWSRDSGSGNTIYF,TGTGCCTGGAGCAGGGACAGCGGCTCTGGAAACACCATATATTTT
13,.,TRBJ2-7,TRBD2,TRBV11-3,CASNRGGYYEQYF,TGTGCCAGCAACCGGGGGGGGTACTACGAGCAGTACTTC
15,once,TRBJ1-5,TRBD1,TRBV15,CATSAQQGAGQPQHF,TGTGCCACCAGCGCCCAACAGGGGGCAGGGCAGCCCCAGCATTTT
11,.,TRBJ1-1,.,TRBV7-8,CASSHGQEAFF,TGTGCCAGCAGCCATGGACAGGAAGCTTTCTTT
14,.,TRBJ1-2,.,TRBV30,CAWSVTSGDYGYTF,TGTGCCTGGAGTGTAACGTCAGGAGACTATGGCTACACCTTC
14,.,TRBJ1-2,.,TRBV6-5,CASSYSYGDYGYTF,TGTGCCAGCAGTTACAGTTACGGGGACTATGGCTACACCTTC
15,.,TRBJ1-4,TRBD1,TRBV11-3,CASSHRTGANEKLFF,TGTGCCAGCAGCCACAGGACAGGGGCTAATGAAAAACTGTTTTTT
12,.,TRBJ1-3,.,TRBV6-2/TRBV6-3,CASSSPMSNPNF,TGTGCCAGCAGTTCCCCGATGAGTAACCCCAATTTT
17,.,TRBJ2-1,.,TRBV19,CASSPGVRTGPLGEQFF,TGTGCCAGTTCCCCCGGGGTGAGGACGGGTCCCCTTGGCGAGCAGTTCTTC